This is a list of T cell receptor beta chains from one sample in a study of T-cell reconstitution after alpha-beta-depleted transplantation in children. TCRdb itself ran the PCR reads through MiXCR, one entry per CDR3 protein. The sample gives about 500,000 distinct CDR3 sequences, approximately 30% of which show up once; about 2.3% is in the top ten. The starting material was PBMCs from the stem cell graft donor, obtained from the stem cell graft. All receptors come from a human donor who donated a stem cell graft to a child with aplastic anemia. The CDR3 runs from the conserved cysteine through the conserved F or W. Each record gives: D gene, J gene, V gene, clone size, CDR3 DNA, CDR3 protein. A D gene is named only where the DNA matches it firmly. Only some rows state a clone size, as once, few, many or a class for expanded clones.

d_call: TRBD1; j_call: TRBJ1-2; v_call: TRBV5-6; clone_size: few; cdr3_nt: TGTGCCAGCAGGACTGACAGGGCGGGTGGCTACACCTTC; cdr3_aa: CASRTDRAGGYTF
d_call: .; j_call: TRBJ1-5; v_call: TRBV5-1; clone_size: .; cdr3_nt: TGCGCCAGCAGCTTAGAGGGACACGACTATCAGCCCCAGCATTTT; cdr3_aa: CASSLEGHDYQPQHF
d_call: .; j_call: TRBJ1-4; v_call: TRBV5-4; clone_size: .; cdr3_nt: TGTGCCAGCAGCCTACCGAGCGCGCTGGGCGAAAAACTGTTTTTT; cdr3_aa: CASSLPSALGEKLFF
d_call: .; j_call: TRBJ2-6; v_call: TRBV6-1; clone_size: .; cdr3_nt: TGTGCCAGCACGGGTCTCTCTGGGGCCAACGTCCTGACTTTC; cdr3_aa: CASTGLSGANVLTF
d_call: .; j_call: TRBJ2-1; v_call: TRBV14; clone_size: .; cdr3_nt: TGTGCCAGCAGCCAAGAGACAGCTCCCCTGACGAGCTCCTACAATGAGCAGTTCTTC; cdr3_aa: CASSQETAPLTSSYNEQFF
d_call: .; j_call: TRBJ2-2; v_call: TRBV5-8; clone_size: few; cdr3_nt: TGTGCCAGCAGCCCTGACAGGAGCTCTCCGAACACCGGGGAGCTGTTTTTT; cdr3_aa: CASSPDRSSPNTGELFF
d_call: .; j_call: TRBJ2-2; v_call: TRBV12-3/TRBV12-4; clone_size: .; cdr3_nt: TGTGCCAGCAGTTCGGAGACCTGGTCCGGGGAGCTGTTTTTT; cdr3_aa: CASSSETWSGELFF
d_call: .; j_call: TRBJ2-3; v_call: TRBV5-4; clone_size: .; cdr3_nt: TGTGCCAGCGGGACTCCGGATAGTACGCAGTATTTT; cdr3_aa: CASGTPDSTQYF
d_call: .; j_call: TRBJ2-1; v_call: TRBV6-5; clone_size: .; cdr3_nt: TGTGCCAGCAGCCGACGGACAACCGAGCAGTTCTTC; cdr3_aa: CASSRRTTEQFF
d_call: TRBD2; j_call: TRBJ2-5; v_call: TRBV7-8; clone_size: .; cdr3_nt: TGTGCCAGCAGCTTATCGGGTAGCGGGAGTAGGGAGACCCAGTACTTC; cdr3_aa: CASSLSGSGSRETQYF
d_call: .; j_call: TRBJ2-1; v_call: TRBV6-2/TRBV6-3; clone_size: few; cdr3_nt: TGTGCCAGCAGTTACTTTGACTCCTACAATGAGCAGTTCTTC; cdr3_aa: CASSYFDSYNEQFF
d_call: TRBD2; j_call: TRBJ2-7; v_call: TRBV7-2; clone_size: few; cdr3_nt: TGTGCCAGCAGCTTAGATGGGGGCGGGAGGGTCGAGCAGTACTTC; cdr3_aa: CASSLDGGGRVEQYF
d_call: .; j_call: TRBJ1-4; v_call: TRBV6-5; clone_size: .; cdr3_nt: TGTGCCAGCAGTTACTCACGGGACTCAGAAAAACTGTTTTTT; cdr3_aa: CASSYSRDSEKLFF
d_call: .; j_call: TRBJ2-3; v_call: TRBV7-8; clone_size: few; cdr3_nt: TGTGCCAGCACCCAACAGCGGGCCTCCACAGATACGCAGTATTTT; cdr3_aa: CASTQQRASTDTQYF
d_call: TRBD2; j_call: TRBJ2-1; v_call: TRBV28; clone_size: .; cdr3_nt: TGTGCCAGCAGTTCGGACAGCGGGAGGCCCTACAATGAGCAGTTCTTC; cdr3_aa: CASSSDSGRPYNEQFF
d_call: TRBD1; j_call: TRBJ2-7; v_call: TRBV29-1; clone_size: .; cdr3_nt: TGCAGCGTTGGACTACAGGACAGGGGGCGGCCTTACGAGCAGTACTTC; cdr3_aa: CSVGLQDRGRPYEQYF